What follows are 24 T cell receptor beta chains derived from one specimen sequenced in a study of cytomegalovirus exposure and HLA in healthy donors. The PCR had 60 Vbeta and 13 Jbeta primers. Clones were sequenced by immunoSEQ multiplex PCR, and TCRdb holds only the in-frame ones, with some missing. This table has some 91,000 clones, 86% appearing once. Source material: PBMCs. Receptors originate from a man aged 30-40 years in good health and CMV-seropositive.

This sequence joins TRBV11-2 and TRBJ2-7; the match to TRBD2 covers 7 bases. This CDR3 comprises 14 residues. Trimming removed 2 bases from V and 4 bases from J; junction bases left unmatched: 5. The germline gives CDR1 SGHAT, CDR2 FQNNGV. CDR3 bases: TGTGCCAGCAGCTTATTCAGCGGGACGTACGAGCAGTACTTC. Protein: CASSLFSGTYEQYF. Together with reference TRBV11-2 and TRBJ2-7, the CDR3 gives the full variable domain: EAGVAQSPRYKIIEKRQSVAFWCNPISGHATLYWYQQILGQGPKLLIQFQNNGVVDDSQLPKDRFSAERLKGVDSTLKIQPAKLEDSAVYLCASSLFSGTYEQYFGPGTRLTVT.

This clone occurred once. This chain joins TRBV10-3 and TRBJ2-1, with TRBD2 matching over 9 bases. The J segment lost 9 bases and the V segment lost 6 bases, leaving 9 bases of the junction unmatched. The CDR3 is 14 residues long. CDR1 and CDR2 from the germline V gene are ENHRY and SYGVKD. The CDR3 nucleotides are TGTGCCATCAGCCCCGGTGTAGCGGGAGTTGAGCAGTTCTTC. Amino acids: CAISPGVAGVEQFF.

This chain links TRBV7-2 with TRBJ2-5; tentatively, D is TRBD1 (6 bases). Germline loops: CDR1 SGHTA, CDR2 FQGNSA. V was pared by 5 bases and J by 2 bases, with 9 bases between. The CDR3 sequence is 13 residues long. CDR3 sequence reads: CASSRGQQETQYF. The CDR3 coding sequence is TGTGCCAGCAGCCGTGGACAGCAAGAGACCCAGTACTTC.

This rearrangement joins TRBV5-8 to TRBJ2-1; D gene unclear. CDR3 length equals 13 residues. In germline, CDR1 is SGHTS, CDR2 YDEGEE. Trimming took off 0 bases at V and 13 bases at J, with 14 bases between the two ends. As DNA, the CDR3 is TGTGCCAGCAGCTTGGTTGCAGTTCCCTTTCAGTTCTTC. It is translated as CASSLVAVPFQFF. Together with reference TRBV5-8 and TRBJ2-1, the CDR3 gives the full variable domain: EAGVTQSPTHLIKTRGQQATLRCSPISGHTSVYWYQQALGLGLQFLLWYDEGEERNRGNFPPRFSGRQFPNYSSELNVNALELEDSALYLCASSLVAVPFQFFGPGTRLTVL.

This chain uses TRBV19 with TRBJ2-1; TRBD2 aligns across 9 bases. V dropped 3 bases and J dropped 4; count of bases not matched to a gene: 7. The CDR3 is 16 residues long. In germline, CDR1 is LNHDA, CDR2 SQIVND (reference sequence). This chain's CDR3 is CASSIYAGGLYNEQFF. Here the CDR3 DNA reads TGTGCCAGTAGTATTTATGCGGGAGGGCTTTACAATGAGCAGTTCTTC.

CDR3 DNA: TGTGCCAGCAGTTTTGGACTAGCGGGAGGGCCTTACGGTTCCTACAATGAGCAGTTCTTC. Residues: CASSFGLAGGPYGSYNEQFF. The chain uses TRBV27 and TRBJ2-1; 15 bases map to TRBD2. Germline CDR1 MNHEY, CDR2 SMNVEV (reference sequence). The CDR3 runs 20 residues. Trimming at V came to 3 bases and at J to 1 base, leaving 10 bases not matched to a gene.

The gene calls are TRBV28 and TRBJ2-5; D remains ambiguous. Germline CDR1 is MDHEN and CDR2 is SYDVKM. This CDR3 has 14 residues. Trimming took off 1 base at V and 7 bases at J, with 13 bases between the two ends. The CDR3 sequence: CASSLLRESGTQYF. CDR3 coding DNA: TGTGCCAGCAGTTTATTGCGCGAGTCGGGGACCCAGTACTTC.

The V gene is TRBV5-6, the J gene TRBJ2-7; TRBD1 matches at 9 bases. Trimming at V came to 3 bases and at J to 5 bases, leaving 12 bases not matched to a gene. This CDR3 region has 16 residues. Germline assignment: CDR1 SGHDT and CDR2 YYEEEE. The CDR3 DNA sequence: TGTGCCAGCAGCTGGGAAGAGGGGACAGGGTCCGACGAGCAGTACTTC. Residues: CASSWEEGTGSDEQYF.

The J gene is TRBJ2-5, the V gene TRBV5-1; 8 bases map to TRBD2. Per the germline V gene, CDR1 is SGHRS and CDR2 is YFSETQ. Trimming at V came to 2 bases and at J to 3 bases, leaving 0 bases not matched to a gene. This CDR3 is built from 13 residues. CDR3 nucleotide sequence: TGCGCCAGCAGCTTTAGCGGGGAAGAGACCCAGTACTTC. Protein product: CASSFSGEETQYF.

The chain carries TRBV7-2 and TRBJ1-1, with D unresolved. The CDR3 has 13 amino acids. V lost 0 bases to trimming and J lost 0 bases, with 2 bases between them. Germline loops: CDR1 SGHTA, CDR2 FQGNSA. CDR3: CASSLAMNTEAFF. CDR3 nucleotide sequence: TGTGCCAGCAGCTTAGCTATGAACACTGAAGCTTTCTTT.

V is TRBV2 and J is TRBJ2-7; 9 bases line up with TRBD1. V dropped 5 bases and J dropped 6; count of bases not matched to a gene: 8. The CDR3 spans 14 residues. Germline CDR1 reads SNHLY; CDR2 reads FYNNEI. CDR3: CASSSRDRVVEQYF. The CDR3 nucleotides are TGTGCCAGCAGTTCACGGGACAGGGTGGTCGAGCAGTACTTC.

The chain employs TRBV5-1 and TRBJ2-7, with TRBD2 matching over 7 bases. V dropped 0 bases and J dropped 3; count of bases not matched to a gene: 6. The CDR3 extends over 15 amino acids. From germline, CDR1 is SGHRS and CDR2 YFSETQ. In DNA, the CDR3 is TGCGCCAGCAGCTTGGGGTGGGAGGGAGGCTACGAGCAGTACTTC. It translates to CASSLGWEGGYEQYF. The full variable domain, in which reference TRBV5-1 and TRBJ2-7 provide the parts outside the CDR3, is KAGVTQTPRYLIKTRGQQVTLSCSPISGHRSVSWYQQTPGQGLQFLFEYFSETQRNKGNFPGRFSGRQFSNSRSEMNVSTLELGDSALYLCASSLGWEGGYEQYFGPGTRLTVT.

The chain has TRBV28 and TRBJ1-1, with D perhaps TRBD1 (6 bases). CDR1 and CDR2 (germline): MDHEN, SYDVKM. V lost 2 bases and J 4 bases, leaving 11 bases between the germline ends. CDR3 size: 14 residues. The CDR3 loop is CASSLGGAGTEAFF. Written as DNA, the CDR3 is TGTGCCAGCAGTTTAGGGGGGGCGGGCACTGAAGCTTTCTTT.

The chain has TRBV27 and TRBJ2-1, with 10 bases lining up with TRBD2. The V gene's germline CDR1 is MNHEY and CDR2 SMNVEV (reference sequence). CDR3 size: 18 residues. The V and J ends lost 2 bases and 7 bases, in that order; junction bases with no gene match: 14. The CDR3 here is CASSLRGSGRAGSNEQFF. CDR3 nucleotide sequence: TGTGCCAGCAGTTTAAGGGGAAGCGGGAGGGCGGGCTCGAATGAGCAGTTCTTC.

The chain links TRBV5-1 to TRBJ2-7; D is possibly TRBD1 (6 bases). Trimming cost V 0 bases and J 4 bases, with 14 bases left between them. CDR1 and CDR2 from the germline V gene are SGHRS and YFSETQ. There are 15 residues in the CDR3. In DNA form, the CDR3 reads TGCGCCAGCAGCTTGGATTCAGGGGCCCTATACGAGCAGTACTTC. Its translation: CASSLDSGALYEQYF. Based on the CDR3 plus reference TRBV5-1 and TRBJ2-7, the full variable domain is KAGVTQTPRYLIKTRGQQVTLSCSPISGHRSVSWYQQTPGQGLQFLFEYFSETQRNKGNFPGRFSGRQFSNSRSEMNVSTLELGDSALYLCASSLDSGALYEQYFGPGTRLTVT.

This clone has only a few counts. CDR3 DNA: TGTGCCACCAGCAGAGATCGGCAGGCCGGTAATACGCAGTATTTT. Protein product: CATSRDRQAGNTQYF. The chain joins TRBV15 to TRBJ2-3; D uncertain. Per germline, CDR1 LNHNV and CDR2 YYDKDF (reference sequence). This CDR3 is 15 amino acids long. Trimming stripped 0 bases from V and 7 bases from J, with 14 bases between.

The chain uses TRBV18 and TRBJ1-2, with D maybe TRBD1 (6 bases). This CDR3 has 14 amino acids. Trimming took 8 bases from V and 3 from J, leaving 16 bases between them. The germline V gene encodes CDR1 KGHSH and CDR2 LQKENI. CDR3 DNA: TGTGCCAGCACACAACAGGGTTCTCACTATGGCTACACCTTC. Translation: CASTQQGSHYGYTF.

This chain connects TRBV5-1 to TRBJ2-5, with a weak D call TRBD2 (7 bases). The germline CDR1 and CDR2 sequences are SGHRS and YFSETQ. The CDR3 spans 14 residues. V lost 4 bases, J lost 2 bases, and 12 bases lay in between. Written as DNA, the CDR3 is TGCGCCAGCAGCCAGGGGACTACACAAGAGACCCAGTACTTC. Translated, it gives CASSQGTTQETQYF.

This sequence joins TRBV7-3 and TRBJ2-1, with 9 bases fitting TRBD2. The CDR3 spans 15 residues. CDR1 is SGHTA and CDR2 is FQGTGA in the germline V gene. The J segment lost 3 bases and the V segment lost 5 bases, leaving 5 bases of the junction unmatched. Written as DNA, the CDR3 is TGTGCCAGCAGCAGTGGGACTAGCATCTACAATGAGCAGTTCTTC. Its protein is CASSSGTSIYNEQFF.

This chain uses TRBV11-3 with TRBJ2-1; D is unresolved. The V gene's germline CDR1 is SGHNT and CDR2 YENEEA. The CDR3 runs 13 residues. The V end was cut by 1 base, the J end by 4 bases, with 5 bases between. The CDR3 spells CASSLASYNEQFF. CDR3 nucleotide sequence: TGTGCCAGCAGCTTAGCCAGTTACAATGAGCAGTTCTTC.

This chain uses TRBV9 with TRBJ2-2; perhaps TRBD2 as D (6 bases). V was cut by 2 bases and J by 2 bases, with 13 bases left in between. The CDR3 covers 16 residues. Germline V CDR1 and CDR2: SGDLS, YYNGEE. This CDR3 reads CASSVLVGGNTGELFF. The CDR3 DNA follows: TGTGCCAGCAGCGTGTTAGTCGGGGGTAACACCGGGGAGCTGTTTTTT.

This chain joins TRBV5-1 and TRBJ2-5; D is perhaps TRBD2 (5 bases). V gave up 0 bases and J gave up 2 bases, with 8 bases separating them. From germline, CDR1 is SGHRS and CDR2 YFSETQ. This CDR3 is 14 amino acids long. In DNA, the CDR3 is TGCGCCAGCAGCTTGGGCGGGTGGCAAGAGACCCAGTACTTC. The encoded protein is CASSLGGWQETQYF.

The chain joins TRBV29-1 to TRBJ2-1; 14 bases align to TRBD2. This CDR3 spans 18 amino acids. Trimming at V came to 3 bases and at J to 1 base, leaving 8 bases not matched to a gene. Per the germline V gene, CDR1 is SQVTM and CDR2 is ANQGSEA. For the CDR3, the DNA is TGCAGCGTTGAGGGGGGACTAGCGGGAGAAAAATCCTACAATGAGCAGTTCTTC. It specifies CSVEGGLAGEKSYNEQFF.

The rearrangement joins TRBV5-4 to TRBJ2-7; 8 nucleotides match TRBD2. The germline CDR1 and CDR2 sequences are SGHNT and YYREEE (reference sequence). The J segment lost 5 bases and the V segment lost 2 bases, leaving 12 bases of the junction unmatched. The CDR3 length is 16 residues. In nucleotides, the CDR3 is TGTGCCAGCAGCTTCTTCGTTAGCGGGATATCCAACGAGCAGTACTTC. Protein sequence: CASSFFVSGISNEQYF.